This T cell receptor beta chain was obtained from a study of identical twins. General study results and limits: The authors noted that invariant MAIT and iNKT cells could partly confound zero-insertion analyses.

This clonotype was seen more than once but under ten times. Its cognate antigen is unknown. TCRdb fed the 5' RACE reads into MiXCR, producing one record per CDR3 protein. This table holds around 1.7 million distinct CDR3 sequences, around 33% found once. The CDR3 totals 16 residues. The V gene's germline CDR1 is SGHNT and CDR2 YYREEE (reference sequence). Losses at the gene ends were 3 bases for V and 5 bases for J; bases not matched to a gene: 12. The chain links TRBV5-4 to TRBJ2-3; 7 positions agree with TRBD1. Sequencing was performed on cord blood. This clonotype was obtained from a newborn girl in good health. The CDR3 bases are TGTGCCAGCAGCTCACGGGACAGTCATAAGGTAGATACGCAGTATTTT. As protein: CASSSRDSHKVDTQYF.